The clone carrying this T cell receptor (beta chain) was seen more than once but under ten times. This sample is drawn from a study of cytomegalovirus exposure and HLA in healthy donors. The PCR ran on 60 Vbeta and 13 Jbeta primers. Per the original data handling: Counted up in a later analysis, unique TCR beta chains came to about 80 million, with around 9.9 million shared. TCRdb's table, derived via immunoSEQ multiplex PCR, lists solely in-frame clones and lacks some. V, J and clone size reflect that table, while D and trimming were determined from the DNA. The sample lists some 110,000 clones, 9% to 10% occurring once. CDR3 size: 13 residues. J was trimmed by 2 bases and V by 6 bases; bases with no gene match: 3. CDR1 MNHEY and CDR2 SMNVEV come from the germline V gene (reference sequence).

Sequencing was done on a sample of PBMCs. The chain uses TRBV27 and TRBJ1-2; 7 bases are shared with TRBD1. The TCR originated in a young man in good health and CMV-seronegative. In nucleotides, the CDR3 is TGTGCCAGCAGCTGGGGACAGAACTATGGCTACACCTTC. It yields the protein CASSWGQNYGYTF.